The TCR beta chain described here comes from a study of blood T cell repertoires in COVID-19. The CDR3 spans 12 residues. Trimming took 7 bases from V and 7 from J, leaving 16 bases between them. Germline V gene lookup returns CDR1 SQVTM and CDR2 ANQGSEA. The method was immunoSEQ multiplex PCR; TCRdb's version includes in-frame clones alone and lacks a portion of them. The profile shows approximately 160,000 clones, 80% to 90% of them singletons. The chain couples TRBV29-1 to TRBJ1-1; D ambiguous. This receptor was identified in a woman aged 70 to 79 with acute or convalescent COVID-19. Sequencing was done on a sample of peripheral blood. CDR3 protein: CSGGEAGGEAFF. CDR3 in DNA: TGCAGCGGTGGGGAGGCCGGCGGTGAAGCTTTCTTT.